Below, 25 T cell receptor beta chains from the same sample are listed, as sequenced in a study of blood T cell repertoires in COVID-19. This table comes from immunoSEQ multiplex PCR, and its TCRdb copy is limited to in-frame clones, with some not included. The table includes roughly 80,000 clones, around nine tenths detected once. Sequenced: peripheral blood. The receptors shown here come from a woman aged 55 to 70 with acute or convalescent COVID-19.

There are a few counts of this clone. The V gene is TRBV7-9, the J gene TRBJ2-1; possible D gene TRBD1, 5 bases. This CDR3 has 15 residues. V lost 3 bases to trimming and J lost 1 base, with 10 bases between them. Germline lookup yields CDR1 SEHNR and CDR2 FQNEAQ (reference sequence). The CDR3 nucleotides are TGTGCCAGCAGCTTGAGGCAGGGATCCTACAATGAGCAGTTCTTC. Translating gives CASSLRQGSYNEQFF.

The genes are TRBV5-1 and TRBJ2-7; TRBD2 matches 8 bases. The junction had 6 bases not matched to a gene; V was cut back by 4 bases and J by 0 bases. Germline V lookup: CDR1 SGHRS, CDR2 YFSETQ. CDR3 length equals 15 residues. CDR3 loop: CASSPGGGSSYEQYF. CDR3 nucleotides: TGCGCCAGCAGCCCCGGGGGGGGGTCCTCCTACGAGCAGTACTTC.

The rearrangement joins TRBV18 to TRBJ2-5; 10 nucleotides line up with TRBD1. V shed 6 bases, J shed 2 bases, and the junction held 6 bases outside the gene matches. CDR3 length: 15 residues. Per the germline V gene, CDR1 is KGHSH and CDR2 is LQKENI. The CDR3 region is CASSPGQGIQETQYF. The DNA for the CDR3 is TGTGCCAGCTCCCCGGGACAGGGGATACAAGAGACCCAGTACTTC. The complete variable domain, with remaining parts taken from reference TRBV18 and TRBJ2-5, reads NAGVMQNPRHLVRRRGQEARLRCSPMKGHSHVYWYRQLPEEGLKFMVYLQKENIIDESGMPKERFSAEFPKEGPSILRIQQVVRGDSAAYFCASSPGQGIQETQYFGPGTRLLVL.

V usage is TRBV19 and J usage is TRBJ1-1, with 10 nucleotides matching TRBD1. V lost 5 bases to trimming and J lost 4 bases; unmatched junction nucleotides: 4. In germline, CDR1 is LNHDA, CDR2 SQIVND (reference sequence). This CDR3 contains 14 residues. CDR3: CASSPWTGGTEAFF. The CDR3 nucleotides are TGTGCCAGTAGTCCCTGGACAGGGGGCACTGAAGCTTTCTTT.

DNA for the CDR3: TGTGCCAGTAGACCCAGACAGGGAGGAGAATTGGCGGATGGCTACACCTTC. Protein: CASRPRQGGELADGYTF. The chain employs TRBV19 and TRBJ1-2, with TRBD1 matching over 7 bases. The germline V gene encodes CDR1 LNHDA and CDR2 SQIVND (reference sequence). V gave up 6 bases and J gave up 6 bases; unmatched junction bases: 19. The CDR3 length is 17 residues.

The rearrangement joins TRBV7-2 to TRBJ2-7; D is possibly TRBD1 (6 bases). Germline CDR1 and CDR2: SGHTA and FQGNSA. The ends were cut back, 5 bases at V and 0 bases at J, with 14 bases in the middle. There are 15 residues in the CDR3. The DNA of the CDR3 is TGTGCCAGCAGCGCCAGGGGCTTGAGCTCCTACGAGCAGTACTTC. This gives the protein CASSARGLSSYEQYF.

This clone was observed once. The rearrangement joins TRBV6-2 or TRBV6-3 to TRBJ2-7; TRBD2 might be the D (6 bases). Germline loops: CDR1 MNHEY, CDR2 SVGEGT. Trimming pared 0 bases from V and 2 bases from J, leaving 8 bases between. There are 14 residues in the CDR3. The CDR3 region is CASSYSRGTYEQYF. The CDR3 nucleotides read TGTGCCAGCAGTTACTCGCGGGGTACCTACGAGCAGTACTTC.

The chain links TRBV30 to TRBJ1-1, with D possibly matching TRBD1 (6 bases). V was shortened by 5 bases and J by 3 bases, with 25 bases between the two germline ends. The CDR3 is made up of 17 amino acids. Per the germline V gene, CDR1 is GTSNPN and CDR2 is SVGIG (reference sequence). DNA for the CDR3: TGTGCCTGGGGACTATCCGGGACACTAACACGGTACACTGAAGCTTTCTTT. Amino acid sequence: CAWGLSGTLTRYTEAFF.

This clone appeared a single time. This chain joins TRBV14 and TRBJ1-1; D is unclear. CDR3 length: 15 residues. CDR1 SGHDN and CDR2 FVKESK come from the germline V gene. Trimming took off 0 bases at V and 6 bases at J, with 14 bases between the two ends. The CDR3 sequence: CASSQDLSRRSEAFF. CDR3 in DNA: TGTGCCAGCAGCCAAGATCTAAGCAGGAGGTCTGAAGCTTTCTTT.

This rearrangement joins TRBV4-2 to TRBJ2-7; D is unresolved. Germline-derived CDR1 and CDR2 are LGHNA and YNFKEQ. The V gene lost 1 base and the J gene lost 3 bases, with 10 bases spanning the gap. The CDR3 is 14 amino acids. Here the CDR3 reads CASSQGLEDYEQYF. The DNA of the CDR3 is TGTGCCAGCAGCCAAGGTTTAGAGGACTACGAGCAGTACTTC.

The chain recombines TRBV27 with TRBJ2-3; possible D gene TRBD2, 6 bases. CDR1 is MNHEY, CDR2 SMNVEV, per germline (reference sequence). The V gene lost 6 bases and the J gene lost 4 bases, with 17 bases spanning the gap. The CDR3 extends over 15 amino acids. For the CDR3, the DNA is TGTGCCAGCAGCAGGACTATGTGGGGCGCAGATACGCAGTATTTT. Amino acid sequence: CASSRTMWGADTQYF.

The chain recombines TRBV19 with TRBJ2-7; possibly TRBD1 for D (6 bases). The CDR3 extends over 13 amino acids. The germline gives CDR1 LNHDA, CDR2 SQIVND (reference sequence). V lost 6 bases, J lost 1 base, and 10 bases lay in between. The CDR3 here is CASREQGSYEQYF. Written as DNA, the CDR3 is TGTGCCAGTAGGGAACAGGGTTCCTACGAGCAGTACTTC.

As for this clone: An end of the junction does not agree with germline; a read error may underlie this. The CDR3 DNA follows: TGTGCCAGCAGCGTAGAGGGACTAGGGCTATTC. Amino acids: CASSVEGLGLF. V is TRBV9 and J is TRBJ2-7; 8 bases are a match to TRBD2. This CDR3 spans 11 amino acids. Germline V gene sequence: CDR1 SGDLS, CDR2 YYNGEE.

V and J are TRBV28 and TRBJ1-2, with D possibly matching TRBD1 (6 bases). CDR3 length: 14 amino acids. CDR1 is MDHEN, CDR2 SYDVKM, per germline. V gave up 2 bases and J gave up 7 bases, with 14 bases separating them. CDR3: CASSLVAGGPGYTF. The CDR3, as DNA: TGTGCCAGCAGTTTAGTTGCTGGGGGCCCTGGCTACACCTTC.

This chain joins TRBV28 and TRBJ1-4, with 10 bases aligning to TRBD1. With V trimmed by 6 bases and J by 7 bases, 5 bases remained unmatched. CDR1 is MDHEN, CDR2 SYDVKM, per germline. The CDR3 is 14 residues long. The CDR3 sequence is CASRLTGGVEKLFF. CDR3 DNA sequence: TGTGCCAGCAGACTGACAGGGGGCGTTGAAAAACTGTTTTTT.

The V call is TRBV12-3 or TRBV12-4, the J call TRBJ1-2, with D maybe TRBD1 (6 bases). The CDR3 length is 13 residues. The ends were cut back, 6 bases at V and 5 bases at J, with 13 bases in the middle. DNA of the CDR3: TGTGCCAGCAGCCCTGGACAGCTATATGGCTACACCTTC. As protein: CASSPGQLYGYTF.

V and J are TRBV19 and TRBJ2-5; TRBD1 is a possible D gene (6 bases). Trimming shortened V by 8 bases and J by 3 bases, and 13 bases separated the two germline ends. Germline CDR1 LNHDA, CDR2 SQIVND (reference sequence). The CDR3 sequence is 13 residues long. In DNA form, the CDR3 reads TGTGCCAGTCCGACAGGCCCCAAAGAGACCCAGTACTTC. It codes for CASPTGPKETQYF.

This clone has just one count. CDR3 DNA: TGTGCCAGCAGTTTAAGGGGCACTTCCTACAATGAGCAGTTCTTC. It codes for CASSLRGTSYNEQFF. V gene TRBV27 combines with J gene TRBJ2-1; perhaps TRBD1 as D (5 bases). The V and J ends lost 2 bases and 1 base respectively, with 9 bases between them. The germline CDR1 and CDR2 sequences are MNHEY and SMNVEV (reference sequence). This CDR3 region has 15 residues.

The chain recombines TRBV30 with TRBJ1-5, with a weak D call TRBD1 (5 bases). The germline V gene encodes CDR1 GTSNPN and CDR2 SVGIG (reference sequence). Between the trimmed V and J ends, which lost 2 bases and 5 bases, there was a span of 10 bases. This CDR3 has 13 residues. The CDR3 here is CAWSQGLDQPQHF. The DNA for the CDR3 is TGTGCCTGGAGTCAGGGACTCGATCAGCCCCAGCATTTT.

This chain links TRBV12-3 or TRBV12-4 with TRBJ1-1, with unresolved D. This CDR3 has 13 residues. V was shortened by 6 bases and J by 0 bases, with 8 bases between the two germline ends. CDR3 nucleotides: TGTGCCAGCAGACCCACACTGAACACTGAAGCTTTCTTT. Protein: CASRPTLNTEAFF.

V gene TRBV18 combines with J gene TRBJ2-7; 11 bases fit TRBD1. The junction had 4 bases not matched to a gene; V was cut back by 2 bases and J by 4 bases. CDR3 length: 15 amino acids. Germline values: CDR1 KGHSH, CDR2 LQKENI. As DNA, the CDR3 is TGTGCCAGCTCACCAGGACAGGGGGCAGGGTACGAGCAGTACTTC. Amino acid sequence: CASSPGQGAGYEQYF. The variable domain in full, with the rest retrieved from reference TRBV18 and TRBJ2-7, is NAGVMQNPRHLVRRRGQEARLRCSPMKGHSHVYWYRQLPEEGLKFMVYLQKENIIDESGMPKERFSAEFPKEGPSILRIQQVVRGDSAAYFCASSPGQGAGYEQYFGPGTRLTVT.

The chain has TRBV19 and TRBJ2-5, with D maybe TRBD1 (5 bases). The V gene lost 6 bases and the J gene lost 1 base, with 12 bases spanning the gap. The CDR3 is 14 residues long. The V gene's germline CDR1 is LNHDA and CDR2 SQIVND (reference sequence). The CDR3 DNA reads TGTGCCAGTAGCCCCACCCAGGGCCAAGAGACCCAGTACTTC. Its protein product is CASSPTQGQETQYF.

The sample holds a few counts of this clone. The rearrangement uses TRBV4-3 and TRBJ1-6, with 9 positions matching TRBD1. The length of the CDR3 is 18 residues. Germline values: CDR1 LGHNA, CDR2 YSLEER. V dropped 0 bases and J dropped 3; count of bases not matched to a gene: 6. In DNA form, the CDR3 reads TGCGCCAGCAGCCAAGAAAGGCAGGACAGGGGCTATAATTCACCCCTCCACTTT. This codes for CASSQERQDRGYNSPLHF.

This clone has a handful of counts. The chain joins TRBV3-1 (or the pseudogene TRBV3-2) to TRBJ1-1; D perhaps matches TRBD1 (6 bases). Per the germline V gene, CDR1 is LGHDT and CDR2 is YNNKEL (reference sequence). The CDR3 is 14 amino acids. V lost 4 bases and J 0 bases, leaving 9 bases between the germline ends. The DNA for the CDR3 is TGTGCCAGCAGCCCAACAGGGATGAACACTGAAGCTTTCTTT. This sequence encodes CASSPTGMNTEAFF.

This clone was observed once. CDR3 region: CASSKTGDETQYF. The CDR3 DNA reads TGTGCCAGCAGCAAGACAGGGGATGAGACCCAGTACTTC. The J gene is TRBJ2-5, the V gene TRBV6-6, with TRBD1 matching 8 bases. The germline gives CDR1 MNHNY, CDR2 SVGAGI (reference sequence). J was trimmed by 5 bases and V by 6 bases; bases with no gene match: 5. The CDR3 sequence is 13 residues long.